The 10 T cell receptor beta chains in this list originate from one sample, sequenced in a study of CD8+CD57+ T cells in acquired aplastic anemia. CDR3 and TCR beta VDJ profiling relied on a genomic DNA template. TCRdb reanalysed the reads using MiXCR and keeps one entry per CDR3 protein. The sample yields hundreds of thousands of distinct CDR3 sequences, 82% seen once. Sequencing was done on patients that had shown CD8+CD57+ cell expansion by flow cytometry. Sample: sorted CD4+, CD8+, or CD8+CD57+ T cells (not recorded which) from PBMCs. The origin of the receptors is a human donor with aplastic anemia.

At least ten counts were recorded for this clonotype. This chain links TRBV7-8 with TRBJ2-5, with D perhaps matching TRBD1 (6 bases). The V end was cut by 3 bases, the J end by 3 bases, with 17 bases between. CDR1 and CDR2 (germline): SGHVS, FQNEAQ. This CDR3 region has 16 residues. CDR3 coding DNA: TGTGCCAGCAGCTTTCATCCAGACGGGACAAAAGAGACCCAGTACTTC. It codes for CASSFHPDGTKETQYF.

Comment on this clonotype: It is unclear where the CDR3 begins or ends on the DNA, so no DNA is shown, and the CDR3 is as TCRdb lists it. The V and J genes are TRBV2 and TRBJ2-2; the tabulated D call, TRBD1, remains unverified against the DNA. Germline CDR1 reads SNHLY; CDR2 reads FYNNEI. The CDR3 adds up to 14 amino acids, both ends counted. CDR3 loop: CASSVAGGADTEAF.

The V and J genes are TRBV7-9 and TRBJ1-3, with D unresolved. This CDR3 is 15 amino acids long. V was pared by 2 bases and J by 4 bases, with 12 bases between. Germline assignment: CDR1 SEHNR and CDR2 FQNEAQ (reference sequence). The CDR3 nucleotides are TGTGCCAGCAGCTTATATTCGAACAGCGGAAACACCATATATTTT. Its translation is CASSLYSNSGNTIYF.

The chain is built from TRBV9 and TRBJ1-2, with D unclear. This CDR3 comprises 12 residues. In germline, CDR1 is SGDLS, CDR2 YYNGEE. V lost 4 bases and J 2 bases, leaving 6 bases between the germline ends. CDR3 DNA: TGTGCCAGCAGCTTAGTCAACTATGGCTACACCTTC. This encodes CASSLVNYGYTF.

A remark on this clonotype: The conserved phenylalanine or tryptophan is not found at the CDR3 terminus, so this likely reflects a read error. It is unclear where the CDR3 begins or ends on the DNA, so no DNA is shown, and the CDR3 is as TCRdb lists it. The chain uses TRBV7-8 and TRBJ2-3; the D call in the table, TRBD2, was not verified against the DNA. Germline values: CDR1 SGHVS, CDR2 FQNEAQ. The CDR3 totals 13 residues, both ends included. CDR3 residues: CASSLAGGDTKYY.

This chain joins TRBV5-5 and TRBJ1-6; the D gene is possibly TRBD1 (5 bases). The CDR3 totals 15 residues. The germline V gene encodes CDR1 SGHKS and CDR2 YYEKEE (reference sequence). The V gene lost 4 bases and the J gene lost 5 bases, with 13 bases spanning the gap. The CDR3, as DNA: TGTGCCAGCAGCGTCGGGACGGCTAATAATTCACCCCTCCACTTT. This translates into CASSVGTANNSPLHF.

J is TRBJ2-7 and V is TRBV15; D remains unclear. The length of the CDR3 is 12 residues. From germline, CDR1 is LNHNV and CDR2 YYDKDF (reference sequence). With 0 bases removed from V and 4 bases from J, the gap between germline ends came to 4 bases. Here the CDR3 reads CATSRDRYEQYF. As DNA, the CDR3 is TGTGCCACCAGCAGAGACAGGTACGAGCAGTACTTC.

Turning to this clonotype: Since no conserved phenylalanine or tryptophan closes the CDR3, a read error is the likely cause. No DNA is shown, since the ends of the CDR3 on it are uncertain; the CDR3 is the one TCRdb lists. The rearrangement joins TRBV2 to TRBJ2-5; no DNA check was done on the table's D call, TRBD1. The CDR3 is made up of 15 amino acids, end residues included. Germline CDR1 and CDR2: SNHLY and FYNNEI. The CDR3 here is CASSDGGIHEQIFEP.

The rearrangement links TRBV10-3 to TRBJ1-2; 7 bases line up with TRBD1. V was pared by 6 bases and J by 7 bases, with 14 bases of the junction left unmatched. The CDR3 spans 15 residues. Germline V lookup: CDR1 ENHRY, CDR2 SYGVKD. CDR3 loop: CAISVDRSRSGGYTF. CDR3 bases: TGTGCCATCAGCGTGGACAGGTCCAGGTCTGGTGGCTACACCTTC.

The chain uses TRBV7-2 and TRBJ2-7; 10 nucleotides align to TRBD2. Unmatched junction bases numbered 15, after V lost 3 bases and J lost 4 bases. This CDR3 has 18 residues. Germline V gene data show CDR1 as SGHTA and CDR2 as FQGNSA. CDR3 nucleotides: TGTGCCAGCAGCTTGCCTAGCGGGGGCGGAGATACGCAGTACGAGCAGTACGTC. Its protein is CASSLPSGGGDTQYEQYV.